This TCR beta chain was captured by sequencing in a study of blood T cell repertoires in COVID-19. Study-wide background: Sites across the United States, Italy and Spain contributed samples from acute and convalescent COVID-19.

As handled by the study authors: Amplification of reference gene primers was used by the study to estimate nucleated cell counts. Sequenced by immunoSEQ multiplex PCR; TCRdb stores in-frame clones only, minus some. V and J calls and clone size are as listed in that table; D and trimming were resolved from the DNA. Among around 50,000 clones listed, around 86% were seen once. Deletions cut 4 bases from V and 2 bases from J, with 16 bases between. Germline lookup yields CDR1 SGHDT and CDR2 YYEEEE. The length of the CDR3 is 15 residues. This clonotype was obtained from a woman aged 60-75 years with acute or convalescent COVID-19. The rearrangement joins TRBV5-6 to TRBJ2-7; a weak D match, TRBD1 (6 bases). The sequenced sample was peripheral blood. CDR3 coding DNA: TGTGCCAGCAGCGGACGGACAGCTAGTACCTACGAGCAGTACTTC. Its translation is CASSGRTASTYEQYF.